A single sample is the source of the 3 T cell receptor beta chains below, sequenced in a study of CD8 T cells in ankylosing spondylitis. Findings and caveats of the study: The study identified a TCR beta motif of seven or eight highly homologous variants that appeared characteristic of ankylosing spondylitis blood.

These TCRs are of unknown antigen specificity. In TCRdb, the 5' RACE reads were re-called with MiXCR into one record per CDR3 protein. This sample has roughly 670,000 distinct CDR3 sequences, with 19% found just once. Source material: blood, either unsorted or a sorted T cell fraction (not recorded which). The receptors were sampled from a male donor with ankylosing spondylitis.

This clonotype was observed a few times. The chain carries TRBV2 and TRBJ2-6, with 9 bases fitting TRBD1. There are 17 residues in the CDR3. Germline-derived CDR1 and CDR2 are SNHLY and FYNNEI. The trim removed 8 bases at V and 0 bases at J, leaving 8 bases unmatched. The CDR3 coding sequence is TGTGCCAGCTTCCCCGGACAGGGGCCCTCTGGGGCCAACGTCCTGACTTTC. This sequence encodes CASFPGQGPSGANVLTF.

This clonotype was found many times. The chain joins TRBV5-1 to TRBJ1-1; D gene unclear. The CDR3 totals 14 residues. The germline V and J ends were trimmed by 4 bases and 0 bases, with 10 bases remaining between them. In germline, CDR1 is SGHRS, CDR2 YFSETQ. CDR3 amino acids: CASSVTHMNTEAFF. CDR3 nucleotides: TGCGCCAGCAGCGTTACCCATATGAACACTGAAGCTTTCTTT. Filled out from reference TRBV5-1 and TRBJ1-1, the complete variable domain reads KAGVTQTPRYLIKTRGQQVTLSCSPISGHRSVSWYQQTPGQGLQFLFEYFSETQRNKGNFPGRFSGRQFSNSRSEMNVSTLELGDSALYLCASSVTHMNTEAFFGQGTRLTVV.

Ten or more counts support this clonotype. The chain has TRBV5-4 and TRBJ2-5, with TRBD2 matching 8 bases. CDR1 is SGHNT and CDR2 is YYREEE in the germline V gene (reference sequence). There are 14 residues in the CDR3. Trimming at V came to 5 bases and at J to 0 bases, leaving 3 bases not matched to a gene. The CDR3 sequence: CASRIAGYQETQYF. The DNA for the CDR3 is TGTGCCAGCAGGATAGCGGGGTACCAAGAGACCCAGTACTTC.